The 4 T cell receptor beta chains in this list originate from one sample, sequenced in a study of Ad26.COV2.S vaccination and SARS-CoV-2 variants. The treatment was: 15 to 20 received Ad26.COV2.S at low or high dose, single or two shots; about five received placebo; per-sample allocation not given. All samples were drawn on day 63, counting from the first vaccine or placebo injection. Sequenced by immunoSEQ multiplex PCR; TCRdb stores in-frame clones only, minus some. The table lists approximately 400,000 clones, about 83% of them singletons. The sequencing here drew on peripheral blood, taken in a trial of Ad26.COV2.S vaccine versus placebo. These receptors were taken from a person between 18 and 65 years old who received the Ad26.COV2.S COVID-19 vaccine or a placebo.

CDR3 amino acids: CASSQDLMLGDSYEQYF. CDR3 sequence (DNA): TGTGCCAGCAGCCAAGATCTTATGTTGGGCGACTCCTACGAGCAGTACTTC. The chain is built from TRBV14 and TRBJ2-7; D call uncertain. The CDR3 loop spans 17 amino acids. V was clipped by 0 bases and J by 0 bases, with 15 bases between them. Looked up from germline, CDR1 is SGHDN and CDR2 is FVKESK.

In nucleotides, the CDR3 is TGTGCCAGCAGCGAGGACGGGGACAGTGGCATACCCAATGAAAAACTGTTTTTT. It translates to CASSEDGDSGIPNEKLFF. The V and J genes are TRBV7-8 and TRBJ1-4, with 7 bases fitting TRBD1. This CDR3 has 18 amino acids. V shed 5 bases and J 5 bases; nucleotides not matched to a gene: 17. From germline, CDR1 is SGHVS and CDR2 FQNEAQ.

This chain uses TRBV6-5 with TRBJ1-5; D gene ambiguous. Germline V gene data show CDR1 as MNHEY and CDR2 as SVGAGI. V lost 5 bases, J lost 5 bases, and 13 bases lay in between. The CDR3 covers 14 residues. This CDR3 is CASSPYLVDQPQHF. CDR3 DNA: TGTGCCAGCAGTCCGTACTTAGTGGATCAGCCCCAGCATTTT.

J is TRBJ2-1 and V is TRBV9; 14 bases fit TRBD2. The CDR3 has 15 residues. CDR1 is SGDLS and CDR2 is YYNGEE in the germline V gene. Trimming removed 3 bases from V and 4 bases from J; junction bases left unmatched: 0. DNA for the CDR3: TGTGCCAGCAGCGGACTAGCGGGAGGGTACAATGAGCAGTTCTTC. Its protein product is CASSGLAGGYNEQFF.